Presented here are 12 T cell receptor beta chains from one specimen sequenced in a study of control samples from healthy donors and cancer patients. Libraries were prepared by immunoSEQ multiplex PCR; TCRdb keeps only in-frame clonotypes and omits some of them. The sample yields about 150,000 clones, 93% seen once. Sequencing input: blood. These receptor sequences come from a man between 45 and 60 years old in good health.

CDR3 region: CASSRVNWGDGYTF. The CDR3 coding sequence is TGTGCCAGCAGCCGCGTTAATTGGGGAGATGGCTACACCTTC. The J gene is TRBJ1-2, the V gene TRBV3-1 (or the pseudogene TRBV3-2); D unclear. The CDR3 runs to 14 residues. Trimming removed 4 bases at V and 6 bases at J, with 15 bases between. Germline V gene lookup returns CDR1 LGHDT and CDR2 YNNKEL (reference sequence).

This chain's CDR3 is CASSLAHGRTGGGYTF. In nucleotides, the CDR3 is TGTGCCAGCAGTTTAGCCCACGGGAGGACAGGGGGAGGCTACACCTTC. This sequence joins TRBV28 and TRBJ1-2; 10 bases line up with TRBD1. V gave up 2 bases and J gave up 8 bases; unmatched junction bases: 11. The germline gives CDR1 MDHEN, CDR2 SYDVKM. The CDR3 is 16 residues long.

V gene TRBV3-1 (or the pseudogene TRBV3-2) combines with J gene TRBJ2-2; D is ambiguous. The CDR3 is 15 amino acids. V was trimmed by 6 bases and J by 3 bases, leaving 14 bases between them. Per germline, CDR1 LGHDT and CDR2 YNNKEL (reference sequence). The CDR3 DNA follows: TGTGCCAGCAGTACTTACGGCCCTGACACCGGGGAGCTGTTTTTT. This encodes CASSTYGPDTGELFF.

The chain combines TRBV21-1 with TRBJ2-3. TRBV21-1 represents a pseudogene. This CDR3 has 16 amino acids. CDR3 bases: TGTGCCAGCAGCAAAGGGGGGGACACGCTCACAGATACGCAGTATTTT. Protein product: CASSKGGDTLTDTQYF.

This chain links TRBV12-3 or TRBV12-4 with TRBJ1-2, with TRBD1 as a possible D gene (5 bases). With 6 bases removed from V and 3 bases from J, the gap between germline ends came to 8 bases. CDR3 length: 12 amino acids. The DNA of the CDR3 is TGTGCCAGCAGCCTGACAGACTATGGCTACACCTTC. Its translation: CASSLTDYGYTF.

This CDR3 reads CASSLRYTQYF. CDR3 DNA: TGTGCCAGCAGCCTCAGATATACGCAGTATTTT. The rearrangement uses TRBV2 and TRBJ2-3; D ambiguous. CDR1 is SNHLY and CDR2 is FYNNEI in the germline V gene. The CDR3 is 11 residues long. Trimming removed 6 bases from V and 7 bases from J, with 8 bases in between.

This chain links TRBV14 with TRBJ1-5; 10 bases fit TRBD1. Germline lookup yields CDR1 SGHDN and CDR2 FVKESK. The CDR3 length is 17 residues. Trimming removed 5 bases from V and 1 base from J; junction bases left unmatched: 8. CDR3 sequence (DNA): TGTGCCAGCAGCGACCGCGACAGGGGGCGAAGCAATCAGCCCCAGCATTTT. Amino acid sequence: CASSDRDRGRSNQPQHF.

The CDR3 region has the DNA TGTGCCAGCAGTGAACAAAAACTAGCCGGCAATGAGCAGTTCTTC. Translated, it gives CASSEQKLAGNEQFF. The chain joins TRBV6-1 to TRBJ2-1; D may be TRBD2 (6 bases). V was pared by 2 bases and J by 6 bases, with 14 bases between. The CDR3 contains 15 residues. Germline CDR1 is MNHNS and CDR2 is SASEGT.

This chain uses TRBV28 with TRBJ1-2, with TRBD1 as a possible D gene (6 bases). The CDR3 length is 12 residues. Trimming took 3 bases from V and 8 from J, leaving 10 bases between them. Per germline, CDR1 MDHEN and CDR2 SYDVKM. The CDR3 loop reads CASSFQGRGYTF. The CDR3 bases are TGTGCCAGCAGTTTCCAGGGGCGGGGCTACACCTTC.

V and J are TRBV29-1 and TRBJ1-2; TRBD1 is a possible D gene (5 bases). V was pared by 7 bases and J by 6 bases, with 15 bases between. This CDR3 has 12 residues. Germline V gene data show CDR1 as SQVTM and CDR2 as ANQGSEA. CDR3 sequence (DNA): TGCAGCGGGCTACGGGGGGACGATGGCTACACCTTC. It encodes CSGLRGDDGYTF.

The genes are TRBV3-1 (or the pseudogene TRBV3-2) and TRBJ2-3; D remains ambiguous. The CDR3 is 11 residues long. Deletions cut 2 bases from V and 6 bases from J, with 3 bases between. From germline, CDR1 is LGHDT and CDR2 YNNKEL (reference sequence). CDR3 nucleotides: TGTGCCAGCAGCCAAAGGGATACGCAGTATTTT. Translating gives CASSQRDTQYF.

The chain links TRBV30 to TRBJ1-5; 11 bases map to TRBD1. J was trimmed by 6 bases and V by 3 bases; bases with no gene match: 4. CDR1 is GTSNPN and CDR2 is SVGIG in the germline V gene (reference sequence). This CDR3 is 14 amino acids long. CDR3 DNA: TGTGCCTGGAGCCGGGACAGGGGGGGTCAGCCCCAGCATTTT. Encoded protein: CAWSRDRGGQPQHF.